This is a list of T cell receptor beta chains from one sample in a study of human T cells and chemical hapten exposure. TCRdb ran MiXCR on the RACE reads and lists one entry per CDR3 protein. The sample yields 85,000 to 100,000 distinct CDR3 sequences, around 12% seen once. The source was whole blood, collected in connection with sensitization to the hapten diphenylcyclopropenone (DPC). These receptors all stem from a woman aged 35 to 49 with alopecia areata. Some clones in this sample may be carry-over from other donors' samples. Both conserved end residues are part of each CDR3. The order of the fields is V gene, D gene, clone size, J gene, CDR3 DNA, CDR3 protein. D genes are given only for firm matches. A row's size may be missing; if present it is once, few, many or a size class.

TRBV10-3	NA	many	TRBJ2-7	TGTGCCATCACTAAGGACACTCTAGGGACCTACGAGCAGTACTTC	CAITKDTLGTYEQYF
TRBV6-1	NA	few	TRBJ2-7	TGTGCCAGCGGGGGGACAGCAGATTACGAGCAGTACTTC	CASGGTADYEQYF
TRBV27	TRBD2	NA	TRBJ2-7	TGTGCCAGCGCGGGACTAGCGGTCTCCTACGAGCAGTACTTC	CASAGLAVSYEQYF
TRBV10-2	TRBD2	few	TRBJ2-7	TGCGCCAGCCGGAGCGGGAGCTTGGACGAGCAGTACTTC	CASRSGSLDEQYF
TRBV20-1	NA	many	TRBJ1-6	TGCAGTGCTAGAGACGGCGGGCAGGTTAATTCACCCCTCCACTTT	CSARDGGQVNSPLHF
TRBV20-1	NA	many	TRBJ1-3	TGCAGTGCTAGTTTCGGAAACACCATATATTTT	CSASFGNTIYF
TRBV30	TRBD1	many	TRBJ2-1	TGTGCCTGGGGACAGGGTTTCTACAATGAGCAGTTCTTC	CAWGQGFYNEQFF
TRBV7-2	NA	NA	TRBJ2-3	TGTGCCAGCACTCCCACAATGGGTGCCACAGATACGCAGTATTTT	CASTPTMGATDTQYF
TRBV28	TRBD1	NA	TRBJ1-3	TGTGCCAGCAGTGGATCCGGAGGGGGCCGGACCATATATTTT	CASSGSGGGRTIYF
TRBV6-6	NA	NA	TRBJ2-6	TGTGCCAGCACCCCCCCGGGGAGATTTGGGGCCAACGTCCTGACTTTC	CASTPPGRFGANVLTF
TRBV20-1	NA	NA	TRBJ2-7	TGCAGTGCTGTGACAATAGACACCCCTTCCTACGAGCAGTACTTC	CSAVTIDTPSYEQYF
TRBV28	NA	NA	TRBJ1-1	TGTGCCAGCAGTGGACGGGAGAACACTGAAGCTTTCTTT	CASSGRENTEAFF
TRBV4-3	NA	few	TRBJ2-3	TGCGCCAGCAGCCAGTTTCATATCACAGATACGCAGTATTTT	CASSQFHITDTQYF